This T cell receptor beta chain was obtained from a study of beta chain features in type 1 diabetes. Study details: Patients shared similar age, gender and cell yields with healthy donors. Study observations and caveats: Overrepresentation of cells with high TCR expression could result from cDNA sequencing. Type 1 diabetes patients showed fewer insertions and more deletions at VDJ junctions.

Trimming left V 0 bases short and J 7 bases short, with 7 bases between. The CDR3 contains 13 residues. Germline V gene lookup returns CDR1 SNHLY and CDR2 FYNNEI. Expressed TCRB transcripts got sequenced, as all isolated RNA was reverse transcribed. Using immunoSEQ multiplex PCR, the repertoire was profiled, and TCRdb retains in-frame clones only, with some absent. The sample carries about 900,000 clones, roughly a sixth recorded once. Worth noting for this clone: What it binds is unknown.

The chain uses TRBV2 and TRBJ1-5; D uncertain. Sequencing was performed on naive CD4+ T cells from blood. This receptor was taken from a woman under 30 in good health. CDR3 protein: CASSEAARQPQHF. In DNA form, the CDR3 reads TGTGCCAGCAGTGAAGCAGCCCGACAGCCCCAGCATTTT. Full variable domain (outside the CDR3, taken from reference TRBV2 and TRBJ1-5): EPEVTQTPSHQVTQMGQEVILRCVPISNHLYFYWYRQILGQKVEFLVSFYNNEISEKSEIFDDQFSVERPDGSNFTLKIRSTKLEDSAMYFCASSEAARQPQHFGDGTRLSIL.